One sample yielded the 8 T cell receptor beta chains listed below, sequenced in a study of CD8 T cells in Susac syndrome. Random hexamers primed reverse transcription of about 0.45 to 1 ug RNA. MiXCR, applied by TCRdb to the immunoSEQ multiplex PCR reads, yields one record per CDR3 protein. The sample yields fewer than 150,000 distinct CDR3 sequences, approximately 95% seen once. The specimen was CD8+ T cells from PBMCs. The receptors originated from a human donor in good health.

V usage is TRBV7-8 and J usage is TRBJ2-3, with D perhaps TRBD1 or TRBD2 (5 bases each). This CDR3 has 15 amino acids. V was pared by 3 bases and J by 0 bases, with 10 bases between. Germline V gene data show CDR1 as SGHVS and CDR2 as FQNEAQ. The chain's CDR3 is CASSFEGSSTDTQYF. The CDR3 nucleotides are TGTGCCAGCAGCTTTGAGGGGTCTAGCACAGATACGCAGTATTTT.

This rearrangement joins TRBV20-1 to TRBJ1-2, with 7 bases matching TRBD1. V shed 4 bases and J 4 bases; nucleotides not matched to a gene: 15. CDR1 is DFQATT, CDR2 SNEGSKA, per germline (reference sequence). This CDR3 region has 16 residues. The CDR3 is CSAKNKGGGFVYGYTF. As DNA, the CDR3 is TGCAGTGCTAAGAATAAAGGGGGCGGCTTCGTCTATGGCTACACCTTC.

The chain carries TRBV29-1 and TRBJ2-1, with D hard to call. Trimming cost V 0 bases and J 0 bases, with 9 bases left between them. Germline CDR1 and CDR2: SQVTM and ANQGSEA. This CDR3 region has 15 residues. CDR3 residues: CSVEELDPSYNEQFF. CDR3 sequence (DNA): TGCAGCGTTGAAGAACTGGATCCCTCCTACAATGAGCAGTTCTTC.

The chain recombines TRBV6-2 or TRBV6-3 with TRBJ1-1; D gene unclear. Trimming left V 8 bases short and J 8 bases short, with 9 bases between. The CDR3 covers 10 residues. Germline CDR1 and CDR2: MNHEY and SVGEGT. The CDR3 region is CASWQLEAFF. The CDR3 DNA reads TGTGCCAGCTGGCAGTTGGAAGCTTTCTTT.

This chain links TRBV19 with TRBJ2-1; 9 nucleotides align to TRBD2. The junction had 3 bases not matched to a gene; V was cut back by 3 bases and J by 3 bases. Per germline, CDR1 LNHDA and CDR2 SQIVND (reference sequence). The CDR3 length is 15 residues. The CDR3 bases are TGTGCCAGTAGTATGGCGGGAGGGGTCTACAATGAGCAGTTCTTC. Translation: CASSMAGGVYNEQFF.

The V and J genes are TRBV9 and TRBJ2-1; 9 bases line up with TRBD2. J was trimmed by 9 bases and V by 0 bases; bases with no gene match: 7. This CDR3 spans 15 amino acids. CDR1 is SGDLS, CDR2 YYNGEE, per germline. In DNA, the CDR3 is TGTGCCAGCAGCGTAGCGGTTAGCGGGAGTTTTGAGCAGTTCTTC. Protein product: CASSVAVSGSFEQFF.

The chain has TRBV6-5 and TRBJ2-5; 8 bases are shared with TRBD2. Germline trimming cut 2 bases from V and 7 bases from J; bases unmatched to any gene: 3. The germline CDR1 and CDR2 sequences are MNHEY and SVGAGI. The CDR3 spans 13 residues. The CDR3 DNA is TGTGCCAGCAGTTACACGGGAGGGGGGACCCAGTACTTC. Translation gives CASSYTGGGTQYF.

CDR3 bases: TGTGCCAGCGGCGGACTAGCGGAAGAGACCCAGTACTTC. Translating it yields CASGGLAEETQYF. V usage is TRBV11-2 and J usage is TRBJ2-5; TRBD2 aligns across 10 bases. Germline lookup yields CDR1 SGHAT and CDR2 FQNNGV. V shed 8 bases and J 3 bases; nucleotides not matched to a gene: 3. The CDR3 has 13 amino acids.